A selection of T cell receptor beta chains follows, all from one sample in a study of long-term antiretroviral therapy in people with HIV. The data were produced by immunoSEQ multiplex PCR, yet TCRdb's version contains in-frame clones alone and is incomplete. The data hold about 26,000 clones, with around 86% observed a single time. The sequencing used unsorted PBMCs, collected 2.7 years after starting antiretroviral therapy. The receptors were sampled from a man between 35 and 55 years old with HIV. CDR3s include the opening cysteine and the closing phenylalanine or tryptophan. A D gene is named only where the DNA matches it firmly. Part of the rows lack a size; the others show once, few, many or a class for expanded clones.

length,size,V,D,J,CDR3,DNA
13,NA,TRBV19,TRBD1,TRBJ1-4,CASSTRQGLLLFF,TGTGCCAGTAGTACACGACAGGGTTTGTTGCTGTTTTTT
13,NA,TRBV19,NA,TRBJ1-5,CASSYWSNQPQHF,TGTGCCAGTAGTTACTGGAGCAATCAGCCCCAGCATTTT
15,NA,TRBV2,NA,TRBJ1-5,CASSDQGSSNQPQHF,TGTGCCAGCAGCGACCAGGGGTCCTCCAATCAGCCCCAGCATTTT
16,NA,TRBV6-5,NA,TRBJ2-7,CASSYSSLRASYEQYF,TGTGCCAGCAGTTACTCGAGTTTAAGAGCTTCCTACGAGCAGTACTTC
15,NA,TRBV6-5,NA,TRBJ2-7,CASSLTSPFPYEQYF,TGTGCCAGCAGCCTTACTAGCCCTTTCCCCTACGAGCAGTACTTC
16,NA,TRBV2,NA,TRBJ2-4,CASSEPGRGAKNIQYF,TGTGCCAGCAGTGAGCCGGGAAGAGGAGCCAAAAACATTCAGTACTTC
14,NA,TRBV19,NA,TRBJ2-7,CASSRAGRSYEQYF,TGTGCCAGTAGTCGGGCGGGGAGGTCCTACGAGCAGTACTTC
13,NA,TRBV27,NA,TRBJ1-2,CASSLSGAEGYTF,TGTGCCAGCAGTTTATCCGGGGCGGAGGGCTACACCTTC
13,NA,TRBV7-3,TRBD1,TRBJ1-1,CASSPQGGTEAFF,TGTGCCAGCAGCCCTCAGGGGGGCACTGAAGCTTTCTTT
18,NA,TRBV30,TRBD2,TRBJ2-2,CAWSAGGALLANTGELFF,TGTGCCTGGAGTGCGGGGGGGGCGCTCCTCGCGAACACCGGGGAGCTGTTTTTT
14,once,TRBV21-1,NA,TRBJ2-7,CASSKARRVGEQYF,TGTGCCAGCAGCAAAGCACGGAGGGTGGGGGAGCAGTACTTC
16,NA,TRBV2,NA,TRBJ2-5,CASSPDGGAGLGTQYF,TGTGCCAGCAGCCCGGACGGAGGGGCCGGGTTGGGTACCCAGTACTTC
15,NA,TRBV25-1,TRBD1,TRBJ1-1,CASSPSTGGNTEAFF,TGTGCCAGCAGTCCCTCGACAGGGGGGAACACTGAAGCTTTCTTT
15,NA,TRBV12-5,NA,TRBJ1-2,CASGLAPTTSYGYTF,TGTGCTAGTGGTTTGGCTCCTACAACCTCCTATGGCTACACCTTC
16,NA,TRBV11-2,TRBD2,TRBJ2-3,CASGTGLAGGADTQYF,TGTGCCAGCGGTACGGGGCTAGCGGGGGGAGCAGATACGCAGTATTTT
15,NA,TRBV5-1,NA,TRBJ2-1,CASSTGLLWGDEQFF,TGCGCCAGCAGCACGGGACTCCTTTGGGGGGATGAGCAGTTCTTC
14,once,TRBV30,TRBD1,TRBJ1-2,CAWSATGVPYGYTF,TGTGCCTGGAGTGCAACAGGGGTCCCCTATGGCTACACCTTC
13,NA,TRBV30,TRBD1,TRBJ1-2,CAWSSTGNYGYTF,TGTGCCTGGAGTTCGACAGGGAACTATGGCTACACCTTC
10,NA,TRBV10-2,NA,TRBJ2-7,CATGEGEQYF,TGCGCCACTGGAGAGGGCGAGCAGTACTTC
11,NA,TRBV4-1,NA,TRBJ1-2,CASSQGGGYTF,TGCGCCAGCAGCCAAGGGGGTGGCTACACCTTC
14,NA,TRBV5-6,NA,TRBJ2-4,CASSWRAPINIQYF,TGTGCCAGCAGCTGGAGAGCCCCTATAAACATTCAGTACTTC
13,NA,TRBV5-6,TRBD1,TRBJ2-7,CASSWTGGYEQYF,TGTGCCAGCAGTTGGACAGGGGGCTACGAGCAGTACTTC
14,few,TRBV12-5,TRBD2,TRBJ2-2,CASRGGQNTGELFF,TGTGCTAGTCGGGGGGGACAGAACACCGGGGAGCTGTTTTTT
16,NA,TRBV5-4,NA,TRBJ2-3,CASSLAARLNTDTQYF,TGTGCCAGCAGCTTGGCGGCCCGCCTAAACACAGATACGCAGTATTTT
13,NA,TRBV7-6,NA,TRBJ1-4,CASSLEFSAGLFF,TGTGCCAGCAGCTTAGAGTTTTCCGCGGGACTGTTTTTT
11,NA,TRBV5-4,NA,TRBJ2-7,CASSDSYEQYF,TGTGCCAGTAGCGACTCCTACGAGCAGTACTTC
15,NA,TRBV4-1,NA,TRBJ2-2,CASSQDSLTTGELFF,TGCGCCAGCAGCCAAGATAGCCTAACCACCGGGGAGCTGTTTTTT
15,few,TRBV19,TRBD1,TRBJ2-4,CASSIGGTGVNIQYF,TGTGCCAGTAGTATCGGAGGGACAGGGGTAAACATTCAGTACTTC
16,NA,TRBV2,NA,TRBJ1-5,CASSELTWDSNQPQHF,TGTGCCAGCAGTGAATTGACTTGGGATTCCAATCAGCCCCAGCATTTT
14,NA,TRBV4-1,NA,TRBJ2-7,CASSQVWWGSEQYF,TGCGCCAGCAGCCAAGTCTGGTGGGGGAGCGAGCAGTACTTC
12,NA,TRBV10-1,NA,TRBJ1-1,CASSAGYTEAFF,TGCGCCAGCAGTGCAGGGTACACTGAAGCTTTCTTT
16,NA,TRBV15,NA,TRBJ2-5,CATSRGRSGITETQYF,TGTGCCACCAGCAGAGGGCGGTCAGGGATTACGGAGACCCAGTACTTC
12,NA,TRBV13,NA,TRBJ1-2,CASSLEMYGYTF,TGTGCCAGCAGCTTGGAGATGTATGGCTACACCTTC
12,once,TRBV6-1,NA,TRBJ1-6,CASSDTDSPLHF,TGTGCCAGCAGTGATACAGATTCACCCCTCCACTTT
14,once,TRBV27,TRBD1,TRBJ1-2,CASSFRQGAGGYTF,TGTGCCAGCAGTTTTCGACAGGGGGCTGGAGGCTACACCTTC
14,NA,TRBV5-1,TRBD1,TRBJ1-1,CASSLDRGLNEAFF,TGCGCCAGCAGCCTGGACAGGGGGCTTAATGAAGCTTTCTTT
13,NA,TRBV27,NA,TRBJ1-1,CASSFSRSTEAFF,TGTGCCAGCAGTTTTTCGAGGAGCACTGAAGCTTTCTTT
16,NA,TRBV4-3,NA,TRBJ1-5,CASSQDLRGGNQPQHF,TGCGCCAGCAGCCAAGATCTAAGGGGCGGTAATCAGCCCCAGCATTTT
13,NA,TRBV6-5,TRBD2,TRBJ2-1,CASSYGEGDEQFF,TGTGCCAGCAGTTACGGGGAGGGAGATGAGCAGTTCTTC
15,NA,TRBV6-1,NA,TRBJ2-3,CASSEYHSYSDTQYF,TGTGCCAGCAGTGAATATCACAGCTATTCAGATACGCAGTATTTT
16,NA,TRBV25-1,TRBD1,TRBJ1-3,CASLEGDSHSGNTIYF,TGTGCCAGCCTTGAAGGGGACAGCCACTCTGGAAACACCATATATTTT
15,NA,TRBV7-2,TRBD2,TRBJ2-5,CASSVASGLSETQYF,TGTGCCAGCAGTGTGGCTAGCGGTCTTTCGGAGACCCAGTACTTC
15,NA,TRBV10-2,TRBD1,TRBJ2-2,CASRATGGITGELFF,TGCGCCAGCAGAGCGACAGGGGGTATTACCGGGGAGCTGTTTTTT
16,NA,TRBV18,TRBD2,TRBJ2-1,CASSPPGGREYNEQFF,TGTGCCAGCTCACCACCGGGGGGGAGGGAGTACAATGAGCAGTTCTTC
16,NA,TRBV2,TRBD1,TRBJ1-2,CASSEAGGTASPGYTF,TGTGCCAGCAGTGAAGCTGGAGGGACAGCCAGCCCTGGCTACACCTTC
12,NA,TRBV2,NA,TRBJ2-2,CASRTGPGELFF,TGTGCCAGCAGGACAGGCCCCGGGGAGCTGTTTTTT
15,NA,TRBV9,NA,TRBJ2-4,CASSASGERGNIQYF,TGTGCCAGCAGCGCGTCTGGGGAGAGGGGAAACATTCAGTACTTC
15,NA,TRBV11-3,NA,TRBJ2-1,CASSPRDLPKEGQFF,TGTGCCAGCAGCCCGAGGGACTTGCCCAAGGAGGGGCAGTTCTTC
14,few,TRBV4-3,NA,TRBJ2-1,CASSQDMLSREQFF,TGCGCCAGCAGCCAAGACATGCTCAGCAGGGAGCAGTTCTTC
13,NA,TRBV7-9,NA,TRBJ2-7,CASSLGVTYEQYF,TGTGCCAGCAGCTTAGGAGTTACCTACGAGCAGTACTTC
11,NA,TRBV29-1,NA,TRBJ1-1,CSVRLNTEAFF,TGCAGCGTTCGACTGAACACTGAAGCTTTCTTT
13,once,TRBV2,NA,TRBJ1-5,CASRRGGNQPQHF,TGTGCCAGCAGACGGGGGGGCAATCAGCCCCAGCATTTT
11,NA,TRBV30,NA,TRBJ1-1,CAWEGDTEAFF,TGTGCCTGGGAGGGGGACACTGAAGCTTTCTTT
13,NA,TRBV28,NA,TRBJ1-5,CASTIDSNQPQHF,TGTGCCAGCACCATTGATAGCAATCAGCCCCAGCATTTT